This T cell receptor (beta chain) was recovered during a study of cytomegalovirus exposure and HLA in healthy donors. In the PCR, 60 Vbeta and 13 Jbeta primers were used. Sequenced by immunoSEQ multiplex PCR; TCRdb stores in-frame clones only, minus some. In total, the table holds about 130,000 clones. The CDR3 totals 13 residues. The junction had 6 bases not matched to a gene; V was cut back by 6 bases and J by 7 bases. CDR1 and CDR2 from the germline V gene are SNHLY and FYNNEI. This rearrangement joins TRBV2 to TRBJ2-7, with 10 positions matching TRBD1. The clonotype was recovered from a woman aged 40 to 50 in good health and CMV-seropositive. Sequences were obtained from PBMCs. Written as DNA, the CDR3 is TGTGCCAGCAGGGGACAGGGGATTTGGGAGCAGTACTTC. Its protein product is CASRGQGIWEQYF.